This TCR beta chain was identified during a study of blood T cells in healthy people across ages. Study-wide context: In model experiments, template switching was able to capture about one barcoded beta molecule for every two T cells that were present.

The second PCR ran about 6 to 12 cycles with a sample-barcoded 5' primer and J-beta primers. A tag from a template-switch adaptor with 12 random nucleotides marked each cDNA molecule. TCRdb reprocessed the 5' RACE reads via MiXCR and lists one record per CDR3 protein. The table records about 570,000 distinct CDR3 sequences, roughly 29% of them present only once. The CDR3 spans 14 residues. Germline CDR1 is MNHEY and CDR2 is SVGAGI. Trimming pared 0 bases from V and 4 bases from J, leaving 6 bases between. This sequence was found in a woman aged 70-85 years in good health. V gene TRBV6-5 combines with J gene TRBJ1-4; possibly TRBD1 for D (5 bases). Material for sequencing was blood. The CDR3: CASSYSDSNEKLFF. The CDR3 DNA is TGTGCCAGCAGTTACTCCGACAGTAATGAAAAACTGTTTTTT.